This T cell receptor beta chain was sequenced for a study of CD8 T cells in Susac syndrome. Random hexamers were used to reverse transcribe an amount of roughly 0.5 to 1 ug RNA. The amplification used immunoSEQ multiplex PCR on TCR beta CDR3; it spanned 54 Vbeta and 13 Jbeta. MiXCR, applied by TCRdb to the immunoSEQ multiplex PCR reads, yields one record per CDR3 protein. Of approximately 270,000 distinct CDR3 sequences listed, roughly 95% are singletons. The CDR3 is 13 residues long. CDR1 is MNHEY, CDR2 SMNVEV, per germline (reference sequence). V was clipped by 5 bases and J by 4 bases, with 11 bases between them. Blood CD8+ and CD4+ T cells underwent high-throughput TCR beta sequencing. Treatment-naive patients with stable or active relapsing-remitting disease were the multiple sclerosis controls. TEMRA cells were enriched by FACS, and CD4+ and CD8+ T cells were negatively isolated.

The specimen sequenced was CD4+ T cells from PBMCs. This receptor was obtained from a human donor with multiple sclerosis. This chain joins TRBV27 and TRBJ1-1; D remains unclear. The DNA for the CDR3 is TGTGCCAGCAGTCCGTGGGTGGGCACTGAAGCTTTCTTT. Its translation: CASSPWVGTEAFF.